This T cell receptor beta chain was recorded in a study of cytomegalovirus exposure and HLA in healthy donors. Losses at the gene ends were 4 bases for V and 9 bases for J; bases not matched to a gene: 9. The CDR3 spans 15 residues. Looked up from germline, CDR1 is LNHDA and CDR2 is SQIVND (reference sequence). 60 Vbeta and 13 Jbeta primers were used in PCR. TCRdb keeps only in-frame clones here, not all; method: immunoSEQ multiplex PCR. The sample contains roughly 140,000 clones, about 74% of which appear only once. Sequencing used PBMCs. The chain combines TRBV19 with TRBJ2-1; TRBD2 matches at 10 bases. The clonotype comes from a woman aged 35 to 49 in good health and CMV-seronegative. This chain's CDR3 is CASSTTAGGSTEQFF. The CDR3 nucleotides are TGTGCCAGTAGTACCACAGCGGGAGGGTCCACTGAGCAGTTCTTC.